The rows below give T cell receptor beta chains drawn from one sample of a study of response to subunit inactivated influenza vaccine. TCRdb recomputed calls from the RT-PCR reads with MiXCR, one row per CDR3 protein. The table records more than 500,000 distinct CDR3 sequences, roughly 10% of them present only once. This sample was also put to use in a study of T cells expressing NK-cell markers.

Source: PBMCs from blood, taken on the day of vaccination. Source of these receptors: a man aged 50 to 60 who received an inactivated influenza vaccine. Both conserved end residues are part of each CDR3. The D gene is left open where the match is weak. Rows may omit the clone size; those that give it use once, few, many or a size class.

>TRBV20-1|TRBD2|many|TRBJ2-7
CSAGLGDAYEQYF
TGCAGTGCTGGACTAGGTGATGCCTACGAGCAGTACTTC
>TRBV20-1|NA|few|TRBJ2-5
CSARWLPEGETQYF
TGCAGTGCTAGGTGGCTCCCGGAGGGCGAGACCCAGTACTTC
>TRBV29-1|TRBD2|NA|TRBJ2-7
CSVEPLAGRTYEQYF
TGCAGCGTTGAACCACTAGCGGGGAGGACCTACGAGCAGTACTTC
>TRBV4-3|TRBD2|few|TRBJ2-7
CASSQDNWRTAGVIYEQYF
TGCGCCAGCAGCCAAGATAATTGGAGGACAGCGGGAGTTATCTACGAGCAGTACTTC
>TRBV2|NA|few|TRBJ1-6
CASRGQDSSYNSPLHF
TGTGCCAGCAGGGGGCAGGATAGCTCCTATAATTCACCCCTCCACTTT
>TRBV10-3|NA|few|TRBJ2-3
CATSPRGSTDTQYF
TGTGCCACCTCCCCTCGGGGGAGCACAGATACGCAGTATTTT
>TRBV10-3|NA|few|TRBJ2-7
CAISDRVSYEQYF
TGTGCCATCAGTGACAGGGTTTCCTACGAGCAGTACTTC
>TRBV18|NA|NA|TRBJ1-1
CASSPKTKGNEAFF
TGTGCCAGCTCACCTAAGACAAAGGGGAATGAAGCTTTCTTT
>TRBV11-1|TRBD1|many|TRBJ2-3
CASSLAGLRGLPHTDTQYF
TGTGCCAGCAGCTTAGCGGGGTTAAGGGGGCTACCGCACACAGATACGCAGTATTTT
>TRBV5-1|NA|NA|TRBJ2-7
CASSLVGQFHEQYF
TGCGCCAGCAGCTTGGTCGGCCAATTCCACGAGCAGTACTTC
>TRBV6-2/TRBV6-3|NA|NA|TRBJ2-3
CASSISLDESTDTQYF
TGTGCCAGCAGTATTTCGTTAGACGAATCCACAGATACGCAGTATTTT
>TRBV28|NA|NA|TRBJ2-2
CASSLGYGELFF
TGTGCCAGCAGTTTAGGTTACGGGGAGCTGTTTTTT
>TRBV29-1|NA|many|TRBJ2-7
CSVSPGLGEQYF
TGCAGCGTCTCACCGGGACTGGGCGAGCAGTACTTC